Reported below is one T cell receptor (beta chain). Its antigen is unidentified. The data stem from a study of Ad26.COV2.S vaccination and SARS-CoV-2 variants. Study at large: COV1001, an Ad26.COV2.S trial, supplied this vaccine-arm donor.

Clones were sequenced by immunoSEQ multiplex PCR, and TCRdb holds only the in-frame ones, with some missing. This table holds 400,000 to 450,000 clones, about nine tenths found once. Study findings and constraints: Recipients of either vaccine or placebo displayed similar breadth of non-spike TCRs.

Treatment noted: about 20 received Ad26.COV2.S at low or high dose, single or two shots; roughly five received placebo; per-sample allocation not given. Samples analyzed were those drawn on day 63 after the first vaccine or placebo injection. The clonotype was recovered from a person between 18 and 65 years old who received the Ad26.COV2.S COVID-19 vaccine or a placebo. The source material was peripheral blood, sampled in a trial of Ad26.COV2.S vaccine versus placebo.

The CDR3: CASSYKGGYTF. CDR3 coding DNA: TGTGCCAGCAGTTACAAGGGTGGCTACACCTTC. The V gene is TRBV6-2 or TRBV6-3, the J gene TRBJ1-2, with D unresolved. The CDR3 is made up of 11 amino acids. V was cut by 2 bases and J by 7 bases, with 5 bases left in between. From germline, CDR1 is MNHEY and CDR2 SVGEGT.